The subject of this entry is one T cell receptor (beta chain). The data were obtained in a study of T-cell reconstitution after alpha-beta-depleted transplantation in children. Construction of the TCRbeta library involved unique molecular identifiers. TCRdb processed the PCR reads anew with MiXCR; each CDR3 protein has one entry. The table lists approximately 520,000 distinct CDR3 sequences, over 25% of them singletons. The CDR3 sequence is 14 residues long. Germline-derived CDR1 and CDR2 are SGHRS and YFSETQ. V was clipped by 2 bases and J by 7 bases; unmatched bases: 7. The chain combines TRBV5-1 with TRBJ2-5; TRBD2 matches at 8 bases. Specimen: PBMCs from the stem cell graft donor, collected from the stem cell graft. This clonotype was obtained from a human donor who donated a stem cell graft to a child with aplastic anemia. CDR3 residues: CASSLQAGEGTQYF. CDR3 bases: TGCGCCAGCAGCTTACAAGCGGGAGAGGGGACCCAGTACTTC.